The T cell receptor (beta chain) under discussion was sequenced for a study of spatial heterogeneity in lung cancer. Per germline, CDR1 SQVTM and CDR2 ANQGSEA. The CDR3 covers 14 residues. The V and J ends lost 5 bases and 2 bases, in that order; junction bases with no gene match: 6. The presence of a unique molecular identifier marked each TCR cDNA molecule. From the 5' RACE reads, TCRdb called clonotypes with MiXCR, one entry per CDR3 protein. The data show around 24,000 distinct CDR3 sequences, roughly 12% seen once. This clonotype was seen many times. Time point denoted: sample taken at primary tumor resection. Extraction of whole RNA from tumor, nontumor lung or frozen PBMC preceded unsorted sequencing.

This TCR was sampled from a female donor with early-stage non-small cell lung cancer. This chain connects TRBV29-1 to TRBJ2-7, with 10 bases lining up with TRBD2. The source material was PBMCs, sampled at surgery. The CDR3 DNA sequence: TGCAGCGTTTCCACGGGACTAGCGACCTACGAGCAGTACTTC. This gives the protein CSVSTGLATYEQYF.